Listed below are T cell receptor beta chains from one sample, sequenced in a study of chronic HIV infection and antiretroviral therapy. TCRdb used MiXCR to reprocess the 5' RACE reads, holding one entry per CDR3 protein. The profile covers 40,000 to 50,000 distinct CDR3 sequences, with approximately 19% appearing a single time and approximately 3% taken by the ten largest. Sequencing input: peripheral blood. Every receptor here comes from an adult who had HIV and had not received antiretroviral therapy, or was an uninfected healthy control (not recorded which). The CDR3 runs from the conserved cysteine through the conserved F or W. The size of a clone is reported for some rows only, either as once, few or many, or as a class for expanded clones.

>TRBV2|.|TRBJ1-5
CASSEANQPQHF
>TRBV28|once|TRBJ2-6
CASKRVSGANVLTF
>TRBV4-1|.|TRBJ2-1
CASSSDIAGNEQFF
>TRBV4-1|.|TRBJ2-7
CASSLSTGTNNEQYF
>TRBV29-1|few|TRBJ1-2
CSVATGGARYGYTF
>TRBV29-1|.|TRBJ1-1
CSVVTGVTEAFF
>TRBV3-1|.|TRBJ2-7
CASSPRVAGGPYEQYF
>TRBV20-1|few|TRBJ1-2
CSARAMGDNYGYTF
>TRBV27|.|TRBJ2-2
CASSISGSRGELFF
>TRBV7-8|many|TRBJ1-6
CASSSRIPAGGRSSYNSPLHF
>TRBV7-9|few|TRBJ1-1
CASSLARRGTEAFF
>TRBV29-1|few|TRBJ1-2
CSVQGGSYGYTF
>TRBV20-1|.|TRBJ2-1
CSAFDTNPNEQFF
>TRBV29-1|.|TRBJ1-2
CSVEAVRAPYGYTF
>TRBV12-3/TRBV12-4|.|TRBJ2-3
CASTPRGTGGDTQYF
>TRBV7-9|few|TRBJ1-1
CASQQNKVSTEAFF
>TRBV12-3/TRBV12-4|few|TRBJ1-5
CASSLGGLSNQPQHF
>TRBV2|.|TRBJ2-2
CASSVAGGTGELFF
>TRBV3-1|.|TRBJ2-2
CASSLGRSGELFF
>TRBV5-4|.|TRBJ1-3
CASSLDIGVGNTIYF
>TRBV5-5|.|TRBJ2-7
CASSYYSGVGEEQYF
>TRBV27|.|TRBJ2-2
CASSLLAQEPTGELFF